Listed here are 23 T cell receptor beta chains from one sample, sequenced in a study of tumor and adjacent non-tumor tissue in lung cancer. TCRbeta libraries were built with three rounds of nested PCR, modified from ARM-PCR. Each CDR3 protein is one row after TCRdb ran MiXCR on the multiplex PCR reads. In the table there are around 120,000 distinct CDR3 sequences, about 66% of which are singletons. The template was RNA from unsorted bulk tissue. The sequenced material came from lung tumor tissue. The receptors stem from a man aged 25-40 years with non-small cell lung cancer.

This clonotype was observed a few times. This CDR3 fails to terminate in the conserved phenylalanine or tryptophan, so it likely reflects a read error. The rearrangement links TRBV6-5 to TRBJ1-1; D is undetermined. The ends were cut back, 8 bases at V and 4 bases at J, with 17 bases in the middle. The CDR3 runs 14 residues. Germline-derived CDR1 and CDR2 are MNHEY and SVGAGI. In DNA form, the CDR3 reads TGTGCCAGCGAAATAGAGGGTGGGAGCACTGAAGCTTTCCTT. It codes for CASEIEGGSTEAFL.

The chain has TRBV20-1 and TRBJ2-1, with 11 bases lining up with TRBD2. After removal of 7 bases from V and 16 bases from J, the junction contained 18 bases not matched to a gene. Germline CDR1 reads DFQATT; CDR2 reads SNEGSKA (reference sequence). CDR3 length: 14 amino acids. In DNA, the CDR3 is TGCAGTGATCGTACTAGCGGGGGTTACAATGAGCTATTCTTC. Its translation: CSDRTSGGYNELFF.

This clonotype was detected a few times. This chain uses TRBV30 with TRBJ2-3; D is unresolved. The CDR3 loop spans 11 amino acids. V lost 5 bases to trimming and J lost 7 bases, with 10 bases between them. From germline, CDR1 is GTSNPN and CDR2 SVGIG (reference sequence). CDR3 sequence (DNA): TGTGCCTGGGATAGGGCATATACGCAGTATTTT. The encoded protein is CAWDRAYTQYF.

This clonotype was detected only once. This sequence may be a read error, since a much larger clone differs from it by one base. This rearrangement joins TRBV24-1 to TRBJ2-7; D ambiguous. This CDR3 is 13 amino acids long. The germline gives CDR1 KGHDR, CDR2 SFDVKD. V lost 4 bases and J 6 bases, leaving 12 bases between the germline ends. The CDR3 sequence is CATSDVTLSEQYF. DNA of the CDR3: TGTGCCACCAGTGACGTGACTCTATCCGAGCAGTACTTC.

This chain joins TRBV4-2 and TRBJ2-1, with 10 bases matching TRBD2. Germline assignment: CDR1 LGHNA and CDR2 YNFKEQ. J was trimmed by 9 bases and V by 4 bases; bases with no gene match: 9. The CDR3 length is 15 residues. Written as DNA, the CDR3 is TGTGCCAGCAGCCTCCAGCGGGAGGGGGGTGGTGAGCAGTTCTTC. It translates to CASSLQREGGGEQFF.

This sequence joins TRBV20-1 and TRBJ1-4; 8 nucleotides agree with TRBD1. Germline V gene sequence: CDR1 DFQATT, CDR2 SNEGSKA (reference sequence). V trimming: 2 bases; J trimming: 4 bases; junction bases outside the gene matches: 12. This CDR3 contains 17 residues. The CDR3 region is CSARSGQGQHGNEKLFF. In DNA, the CDR3 is TGCAGTGCTAGATCCGGACAGGGCCAACATGGTAATGAAAAACTGTTTTTT.

A word on this clonotype: The junction differs from germline at one of its ends, possibly a read error. The rearrangement joins TRBV30 to TRBJ1-2; D is ambiguous. The CDR3 covers 14 residues. Germline CDR1 is GTSNPN and CDR2 is SVGIG (reference sequence). In DNA form, the CDR3 reads TGTGCCACTTCCAAGGGCTCGGACGGGTATGGCTACACCTTT. This translates into CATSKGSDGYGYTF.

Comments on this clonotype: Given the absence of the conserved phenylalanine or tryptophan at the CDR3 end, a read error is likely. The rearrangement uses TRBV6-5 and TRBJ2-1; D is unclear. V was trimmed by 7 bases and J by 6 bases, leaving 10 bases between them. Germline-derived CDR1 and CDR2 are MNHEY and SVGAGI. This CDR3 is 12 amino acids long. In DNA, the CDR3 is TGTGCCAGCACCAAGTGGGGCAATGAGCAGTTCATC. This gives the protein CASTKWGNEQFI.

The chain has TRBV9 and TRBJ2-1; either TRBD1 or TRBD2 may supply D (6 bases each). The germline gives CDR1 SGDLS, CDR2 YYNGEE. The CDR3 length is 15 residues. Trimming took 7 bases from V and 0 from J, leaving 14 bases between them. CDR3 nucleotide sequence: TGTGCCAGCTGCACCGGGGGCAACTCCTACAATGAGCAGTTCTTC. This codes for CASCTGGNSYNEQFF.

With respect to this clonotype: One end of the junction is discordant with germline, which a read error may explain. The V gene is TRBV5-6, the J gene TRBJ1-4; TRBD1 might be the D (5 bases). From germline, CDR1 is SGHDT and CDR2 YYEEEE. The CDR3 is 15 residues long. CDR3 bases: TGTGCCAGCAGCTTGTTCGGGGGACGTAATGAAAAACAGTTTTTT. This translates into CASSLFGGRNEKQFF.

Comment on this clonotype: A read error may account for a junction end that differs from germline. The rearrangement joins TRBV7-8 to TRBJ2-3; 10 nucleotides align to TRBD2. Germline V lookup: CDR1 SGHVS, CDR2 FQNEAQ. This CDR3 comprises 16 residues. The DNA of the CDR3 is TGTGCCAGCAAGCCCAGGACTAGCGGCATTCCGGATATGCAGTATTTT. It is translated as CASKPRTSGIPDMQYF.

For this clonotype: A much bigger clone sits one base away, suggesting this may be a read error. This rearrangement joins TRBV6-2 or TRBV6-3 to TRBJ1-5; D gene uncertain. CDR1 is MNHEY, CDR2 SVGEGT, per germline. The CDR3 totals 14 residues. V dropped 5 bases and J dropped 4 bases, with 12 bases sitting between them. CDR3 DNA: TGTGCCAGCAGTGGTGGATGCCGAAATCAGCCCCAGCATTTT. Residues: CASSGGCRNQPQHF.

By sample fraction, this clonotype is medium-sized. This rearrangement joins TRBV4-1 to TRBJ2-7; TRBD2 matches 10 bases. Germline V gives CDR1 MGHRA, CDR2 YSYEKL. This CDR3 is 16 amino acids long. The ends lost 0 bases at V and 2 bases at J; junction bases unmatched: 4. The CDR3 DNA sequence: TGCGCCAGCAGCCAAGATGAAGCGGGGGGGACCTACGAGCAGTACTTC. Amino acids: CASSQDEAGGTYEQYF.

A remark on this clonotype: One junction end does not reproduce the germline sequence, and a read error may be involved. The rearrangement links TRBV11-2 to TRBJ2-1; 10 bases map to TRBD2. The CDR3 length is 15 residues. Germline V CDR1 and CDR2: SGHAT, FQNNGV. CDR3 amino acids: CASSTGTSAYNERFF. The CDR3 nucleotides read TGTGCCAGCAGTACCGGGACTAGCGCTTACAATGAGCGGTTCTTC.

Comments on this clonotype: This CDR3 fails to terminate in the conserved phenylalanine or tryptophan, so it likely reflects a read error. The CDR3 DNA is TGTGCCAGCAGCTCGGACTGCTACGAGCAGTACTCC. This translates into CASSSDCYEQYS. This chain links TRBV5-4 with TRBJ2-7; D is possibly TRBD2 (5 bases). V was cut by 3 bases and J by 3 bases, with 7 bases left in between. From germline, CDR1 is SGHNT and CDR2 YYREEE (reference sequence). The CDR3 has 12 amino acids.

The chain employs TRBV4-1 and TRBJ2-1; 7 bases agree with TRBD2. The CDR3 is 16 amino acids. Germline V CDR1 and CDR2: MGHRA, YSYEKL. Trimming at V came to 3 bases and at J to 5 bases, leaving 10 bases not matched to a gene. CDR3: CASSQGLPVGDNEQFF. CDR3 coding DNA: TGCGCCAGCAGCCAGGGACTACCAGTGGGAGACAATGAGCAGTTCTTC.

A remark on this clonotype: One end of the junction is discordant with germline, which a read error may explain. V gene TRBV12-3 or TRBV12-4 combines with J gene TRBJ2-7, with D tentatively TRBD2 (5 bases). This CDR3 has 15 residues. CDR3 bases: TGTGTCAGCACCTTCAGAGCGAGAGGGCGCTACGAGCAGTACTTC. Translation gives CVSTFRARGRYEQYF.

Many counts were recorded for this clonotype. CDR3: CSASRVNQPQHF. Written as DNA, the CDR3 is TGCAGTGCTAGCAGGGTGAATCAGCCCCAGCATTTT. V usage is TRBV20-1 and J usage is TRBJ1-5, with D maybe TRBD1 (5 bases). The CDR3 is made up of 12 amino acids. Germline V gene data show CDR1 as DFQATT and CDR2 as SNEGSKA (reference sequence). V lost 3 bases, J lost 4 bases, and 7 bases lay in between.

The V and J genes are TRBV30 and TRBJ1-5; the D gene is possibly TRBD1 (5 bases). This CDR3 region has 14 residues. Per germline, CDR1 GTSNPN and CDR2 SVGIG (reference sequence). Trimming pared 2 bases from V and 6 bases from J, leaving 14 bases between. The CDR3 here is CAWSLNEGIQPQHF. The CDR3 nucleotides read TGTGCCTGGAGTTTAAACGAGGGGATTCAGCCCCAGCATTTT.

On this clonotype itself: This may arise from a read error, as a much more abundant clone is one base away. V and J are TRBV4-1 and TRBJ2-5, with D unclear. The CDR3 is made up of 16 amino acids. Germline loops: CDR1 MGHRA, CDR2 YSYEKL. Trimming took off 0 bases at V and 5 bases at J, with 16 bases between the two ends. CDR3 sequence (DNA): TGCGCCAGCAGCCAAGATAGGACGCTGGGAAGGGAGACCCAGTACTTC. Encoded protein: CASSQDRTLGRETQYF.

Details on this clonotype: A much more abundant neighbour one base away suggests this may be a read error. Because it lacks the conserved phenylalanine or tryptophan at the end, this CDR3 is likely a read error. The CDR3: CASGLPLMEAFL. In nucleotides, the CDR3 is TGTGCTAGTGGTTTGCCCCTAATGGAAGCTTTCTTA. The rearrangement uses TRBV12-5 and TRBJ1-1; D unclear. The CDR3 contains 12 residues. Trimming shortened V by 2 bases and J by 8 bases, and 9 bases separated the two germline ends. Germline V lookup: CDR1 LGHNT, CDR2 FRNRAP.

This clonotype was recorded once. The rearrangement links TRBV6-5 to TRBJ1-2; 7 positions match TRBD1. The CDR3 consists of 16 residues. V was pared by 6 bases and J by 4 bases, with 14 bases of the junction left unmatched. Germline V CDR1 and CDR2: MNHEY, SVGAGI. The CDR3 spells CASSPTLGQESYGYTF. Written as DNA, the CDR3 is TGTGCCAGCAGCCCCACCTTAGGACAGGAGAGCTATGGCTACACCTTC.

With respect to this clonotype: The junction and the germline gene differ at one end; a read error may be behind it. The chain links TRBV11-2 to TRBJ2-3; D gene uncertain. From germline, CDR1 is SGHAT and CDR2 FQNNGV. The CDR3 is 12 amino acids. The CDR3 DNA sequence: TGTGCCAGCGGCCATCATACAGATACGCTGTATTTT. This sequence encodes CASGHHTDTLYF.